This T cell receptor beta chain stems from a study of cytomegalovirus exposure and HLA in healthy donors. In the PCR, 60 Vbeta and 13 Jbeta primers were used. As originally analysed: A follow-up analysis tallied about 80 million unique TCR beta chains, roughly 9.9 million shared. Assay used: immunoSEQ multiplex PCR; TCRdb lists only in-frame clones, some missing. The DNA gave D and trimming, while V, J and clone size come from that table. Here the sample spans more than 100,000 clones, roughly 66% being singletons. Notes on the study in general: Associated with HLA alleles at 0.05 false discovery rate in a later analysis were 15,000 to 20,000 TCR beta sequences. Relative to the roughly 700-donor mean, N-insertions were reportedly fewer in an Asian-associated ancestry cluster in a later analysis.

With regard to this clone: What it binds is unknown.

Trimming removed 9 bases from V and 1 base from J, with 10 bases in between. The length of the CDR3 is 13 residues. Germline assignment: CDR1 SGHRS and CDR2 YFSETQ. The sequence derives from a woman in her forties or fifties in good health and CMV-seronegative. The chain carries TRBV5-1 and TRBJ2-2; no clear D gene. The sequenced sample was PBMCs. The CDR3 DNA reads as TGCGCCACCGCCCAACAGAACACCGGGGAGCTGTTTTTT. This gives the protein CATAQQNTGELFF.